This T cell receptor (beta chain) is from a study of blood T cells in healthy people across ages. Study-wide results and caveats: Whereas aged donors had fewer naive CD4+ cells, long-lived donors had more of them and higher diversity. TCR beta diversity correlated strongly with naive T cell percentage.

Researchers collected about 9.1 milliliters of peripheral blood from every single donor. RNA extraction gave at least 5 micrograms of total RNA per sample. This clonotype was observed a handful of times. Its target is unknown. Trimming left V 2 bases short and J 0 bases short, with 8 bases between. CDR3 length: 14 amino acids. The germline V gene has CDR1 SEHNR and CDR2 FQNEAQ (reference sequence). PCR was performed a second time for about 7 to 11 cycles using a sample-barcoded 5' primer and a J-beta primer mix. TCRdb re-analysed the 5' RACE reads in MiXCR, keeping a single row per CDR3 protein. The table shows 1.4 million to 1.5 million distinct CDR3 sequences, with 35% to 45% occurring only once.

This sequence originates from a woman younger than 35 in good health. Sequencing was carried out using blood. The chain combines TRBV7-9 with TRBJ2-7, with unresolved D. In nucleotides, the CDR3 is TGTGCCAGCAGCTTAAGTTTGGGCTCCTACGAGCAGTACTTC. Its protein product is CASSLSLGSYEQYF.